This TCR beta chain was identified during a study of regulatory T cells in long-lasting Graves disease. Notes on the study in general: Newly diagnosed disease favored TRBV20-1 and TRBJ2-1 over persistent disease. Only peripheral blood was studied, not thyroid tissue.

The germline V gene has CDR1 SGHRS and CDR2 YFSETQ. The CDR3 covers 14 residues. The germline V and J ends were trimmed by 0 bases and 1 base, with 7 bases remaining between them. Note on this clonotype: The antigen is undetermined.

Construction of the TCR beta libraries employed iRepertoire HTBI primers in conjunction with Arm-PCR of CDR3 regions. TCRdb re-analysed the multiplex PCR reads in MiXCR, keeping a single row per CDR3 protein. The top ten hold approximately 7.8% of the sample, which has fewer than 450,000 distinct CDR3 sequences, 15% seen once. Regarding time point: newly diagnosed GD, antithyroid drugs for less than 3 months. RNA extracted from PBMCs served as the sequencing template. EDTA tubes collected roughly 10 milliliters of peripheral blood. The same data also went into a second study, on T cells in Graves' hyperthyroidism and ophthalmopathy. That source notes: The primer set for the first-round RT-PCR of the TCR CDR3 was HTBI.

The chain couples TRBV5-1 to TRBJ1-2; a weak D match, TRBD1 (5 bases). The clonotype was recovered from a woman aged 40 to 50 with Graves disease. This material consisted of peripheral blood mononuclear cells (PBMCs), taken at new diagnosis, from a patient treated with antithyroid drugs. The CDR3 DNA is TGCGCCAGCAGCTTGGGGGACCGTAACTATGGCTACACCTTC. Translating gives CASSLGDRNYGYTF.